This T cell receptor beta chain is drawn from a study of blood T cell repertoires in COVID-19. The CDR3 loop spans 14 amino acids. V was pared by 3 bases and J by 3 bases, with 11 bases between. Germline CDR1 MGHDK, CDR2 SYGVNS. Repertoires were generated with immunoSEQ multiplex PCR, while TCRdb's copy carries only in-frame clones and drops some. The data show about 150,000 clones, roughly 80% seen once. The sample consisted of peripheral blood. The source of this sequence is a woman of 80 years or more with COVID-19, enrolled during active disease. The chain couples TRBV25-1 to TRBJ1-1, with D possibly being TRBD1 (6 bases). CDR3 residues: CASSDLQGYTEAFF. DNA for the CDR3: TGTGCCAGCAGTGATCTCCAGGGGTACACTGAAGCTTTCTTT. Full variable domain (rest looked up from reference TRBV25-1 and TRBJ1-1): EADIYQTPRYLVIGTGKKITLECSQTMGHDKMYWYQQDPGMELHLIHYSYGVNSTEKGDLSSESTVSRIRTEHFPLTLESARPSHTSQYLCASSDLQGYTEAFFGQGTRLTVV.